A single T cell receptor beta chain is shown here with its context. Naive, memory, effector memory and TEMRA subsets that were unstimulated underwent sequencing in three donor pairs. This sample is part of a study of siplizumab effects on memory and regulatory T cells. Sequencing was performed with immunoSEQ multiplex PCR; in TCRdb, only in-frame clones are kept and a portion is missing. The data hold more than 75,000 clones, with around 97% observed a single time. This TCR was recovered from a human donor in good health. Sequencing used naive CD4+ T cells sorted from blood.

The CDR3 region is CASSVRGGGELFF. CDR3 bases: TGTGCCAGCAGCGTAAGAGGGGGCGGGGAGCTGTTTTTT. The V and J genes are TRBV9 and TRBJ2-2; perhaps TRBD1 as D (6 bases). Germline V gene sequence: CDR1 SGDLS, CDR2 YYNGEE. CDR3 length: 13 residues. V lost 1 base and J 7 bases, leaving 8 bases between the germline ends.